This T cell receptor (beta chain) was recorded in a study of cytomegalovirus exposure and HLA in healthy donors (dated by TCRdb to the late 2010s). Broadly, across the study: An earlier analysis of several hundred of the donors reported roughly 300 Gb of sequence data and roughly 110 million unique TCR beta sequences from roughly 180 million T cells. Roughly 300 gigabases of sequencing data and tens of millions of unique TCR sequences were included in an early release covering about 600 HLA-typed donors. Of the 350 to 450 genotyped donors, 65% to 90% fell in the genetic ancestry cluster associated with self-reported Caucasian donors. The study aimed to test whether signatures of past pathogen exposure could be identified by cataloging public T cell receptors. The T cell repertoires of 670 or so subjects were profiled by immunosequencing and related to cytomegalovirus serostatus. In addition to the first cohort of 666 subjects, a separate validation cohort of approximately 130 different subjects was used. To predict cytomegalovirus infection status, the study brought together high-throughput TCR immunosequencing, statistical association of individual TCRs with disease status, and machine learning. In a later analysis, previously published TCR beta repertoires from 666 donors were re-analyzed and high-resolution HLA genotyping was added so that TCR occurrence patterns could be studied. In the later analysis, no new phenotypic data were used to find candidate immune exposures; instead, reliance was placed on TCR beta sequences and their occurrence across donors. To decide whether each TCR beta V gene segment behaved as functional or pseudogenic, an earlier analysis of 587 of the donors relied on high-throughput TCR beta sequencing. Donor age, sex, ethnicity and CMV serostatus were collected together with the repertoire data. In a later genetic analysis, genome-wide SNP genotypes for 398 of the 666 donors were used, and that subset was treated as a discovery cohort. All discovery cohort repertoires had been generated on a single sequencing platform. Class I and class II HLA loci were covered by the typing at four-digit resolution. The number of donors typed differed by locus, with about 629-640 for A, B, C, DRB1 and DQB1, 522 for DQA1, over 600 for DPA1, and 472 for DPB1. Roughly 5 DR-DQ haplotypes were handled as single units for association and clustering, since linkage in the cohort was strong. Among 300 to 500 genotyped donors of the cohort, an average of approximately 240,000 unique TCR beta nucleotide sequences was sequenced per donor, of which 15% to 20% were non-productive. Broader findings and caveats from the paper: In vitro tests confirmed that a few of the cytomegalovirus-associated TCR beta chains recognize cytomegalovirus antigens. The authors suggested that the approach could potentially be generalized to other disease states and immunological phenotypes. In a later analysis, most CMV-associated TCR beta chains were found to appear HLA-restricted, with HLA associations seemingly driven largely by CMV exposure. A group of highly shared sequence variants was considered likely to be a technical artifact of the sequencing pipeline. Strong co-occurrence of HLA alleles, especially DR and DQ, made assigning TCR associations to individual alleles difficult. In a later genetic analysis, fewer N-insertions in productive TCRs were reported among donors in an Asian-associated ancestry cluster than the approximately 710-donor mean. The classifier was reported to diagnose cytomegalovirus status with high specificity and sensitivity in both the original cohort and the validation cohort. Because counts were too low, under 20 rarely observed V segments, including chromosome 9 orphons, were left out of the earlier analysis of 500 to 650 of the donors. Sequencing depth was assumed to be roughly uniform across donors in the presence/absence analyses, though that assumption may not hold. In a later analysis, the rate of TCR association differed among HLA loci, with DRB1 alleles having the most associated TCRs and HLA-C alleles having the fewest. In a later analysis, around 17,000 TCR beta sequences were associated with specific HLA alleles at a false discovery rate of 0.05. A total of roughly 160 TCR beta chains were listed by the study as associated with cytomegalovirus. A further reported finding was that TCR beta sequences accurately predicted the HLA-A and HLA-B alleles for most subjects in the first cohort. For the cohort, immune exposure information was limited to CMV serostatus. Because some donors lacked HLA typing at each locus, the association tests relied only on the typed subset. The cohort was sequenced for TCR beta chains only, and without alpha or paired-chain data the features that could be detected were limited. Across donors, most TCR sequences were observed very rarely, whereas some public TCRs were present in many individuals. In a later genetic analysis, a missense DCLRE1C variant was associated with V-gene and J-gene trimming of TCR beta chains, and the association was replicated in an independent cohort. In a later analysis, HLA-associated TCR beta chains showed more clonal expansion and lower generation probabilities than non-associated chains that were equally common. In an earlier analysis of fewer than 750 of the donors, most TCR beta V segments were observed in productive rearrangements about 90% or about 30% of the time, broadly matching IMGT annotations. Correlated functional status among segregating V segments might reflect linkage disequilibrium, but an unknown experimental factor could not be ruled out. A later analysis reported that several top co-occurrence clusters appeared linked to parvovirus B19, influenza, CMV and Epstein-Barr virus. Some IMGT-functional V segments, including TRBV6-2 and TRBV6-3, could not be told apart with the 87-base-pair reads, so those segments were excluded.

Worth noting for this clone: What this receptor recognizes is not known. Base quality data are lacking; no much larger clone is found one base away.

The library was obtained by the immunoSEQ multiplex PCR assay. A mixture of 60 forward primers for TCR Vbeta segments and 13 reverse primers for TCR Jbeta segments was used in the multiplex PCR. Amplification of the CDR3 region of rearranged TCR beta genes was performed with a multiplex PCR assay on genomic DNA. On the Illumina HiSeq System, the amplified TCR beta libraries were sequenced as 87-base-pair reads. The published analysis was carried out like this. In a later analysis, tens of millions of unique TCR beta chains were counted across the approximately 640 repertoires, and about 10 million of these chains were shared by at least two donors. To remove PCR and sequencing errors, raw reads were error-corrected and collapsed into unique sequences using a nearest-neighbor algorithm that merged closely related sequences. V, D and J gene segments were assigned by aligning CDR3 sequences to IMGT reference sequences. For a sequence to be retained, at least a six-nucleotide match to both a V gene segment and a J gene segment was required. A rearrangement counted as productive if the CDR3 had no stop codons and remained in frame with V and J, and every other rearrangement counted as non-productive. CDR3 was defined according to IMGT convention as the region running from the second conserved V-encoded cysteine to the conserved J-encoded phenylalanine. Sequences without an unambiguous match to a single V gene segment were excluded from the earlier analysis of over 500 of the donors. In an earlier analysis of some 590 of the donors, a V segment was called functional when productive rearrangements were above 56.7%, and segregating when the standard deviation between donors exceeded 5%. A statistical classification framework was built for diagnosing cytomegalovirus status from the catalog of TCR beta chain sequences. A later analysis assigned V and J genes by comparing TCR nucleotide sequences with IMGT/GENE-DB human TR gene sequences. Using the TCRdist pipeline, a later analysis assigned CDR3 sequences along with most-parsimonious VDJ recombination scenarios. In a later analysis, every TCR beta chain was defined by the combination of its CDR3 amino acid sequence and its V-gene family, and reads without a unique V-gene family were dropped. A later analysis removed 592 highly shared, low-generation-probability nucleotide sequences to deal with suspected cross-contamination and a sequencing artifact. A later analysis calculated a clonal expansion index for each public chain from normalized within-repertoire ranks of inferred template counts. Generation probabilities in a later analysis came from a VDJ recombination model fitted to out-of-frame rearrangements, and those results were checked against IGoR. In a later analysis, TCR-TCR, TCR-HLA and TCR-CMV co-occurrence was scored with hypergeometric tests, and a repertoire-size bias correction was applied to TCR pairs. A later analysis estimated false discovery rates by permuting HLA or CMV assignments 20 times. In a later analysis, co-occurring TCRs were grouped with DBSCAN, and TCRdist sequence similarity was added when clustering was performed within HLA-allele-positive subsets. Co-occurrence clustering excluded repertoires with fewer than 30,000 or more than 120,000 public chains, plus five with anomalous nucleotide sharing. TCRdb mirrors the immuneACCESS table, restricted to in-frame sequences. Some clones are absent from its copies; in checked studies, under half trace to an unresolved V gene, and the reason for the others is unknown. D and trimming were read from the DNA, whereas the V and J calls and clone size are those reported in that table. Here the sample has 150,000 to 200,000 clones; approximately 80% occur a single time. Around 2% of the sample goes to the ten largest clones.

The cohort comprised under 700 healthy bone marrow donors. At the time of sampling, all cohort members were nominally healthy, though unrecorded immune exposures were likely present. The donor tested CMV seropositive and was one of the 289 seropositive cohort members. A peripheral blood sample was collected from each donor, and TCR beta sequencing was performed on peripheral blood mononuclear cells. The Qiagen DNeasy Blood Extraction Kit was used to extract genomic DNA from the blood cell samples. According to the germline V gene (reference sequence), CDR1 reads SGHKS and CDR2 reads YYEKEE. V was cut back by 0 bases and J by 4 bases, leaving a gap of 10 bases between them. The CDR3 contains 14 residues, cysteine and phenylalanine counted. The only DNA kept is the CDR3, 42 bases in frame from the first base.

This TCR came from a woman under 30 in good health and CMV-seropositive. The sequencing input was PBMCs. The V and J segments used are TRBV5-5 and TRBJ2-5; 5 matching bases give a weak D call of TRBD1. The sequenced DNA is TGTGCCAGCAGCTTGGCGTCAGGGCCAGAGACCCAGTACTTC. Its product reads: CASSLASGPETQYF.